The subject of this entry is one T cell receptor (beta chain). Methods used by the authors: The authors estimated nucleated cell counts from reference gene primer amplification. The repertoire was sequenced with immunoSEQ multiplex PCR; TCRdb's copy has only in-frame clones and lacks some. V, J and clone size are taken as reported in that table, and D and trimming were inferred from the DNA itself. The sample yields 250,000 to 300,000 clones, 80% to 90% seen once. This sample is drawn from a study of blood T cell repertoires in COVID-19. Study-level information: Italy, Spain and the United States were the sources of the convalescent and acute COVID-19 samples. Sources were T cells, B-cell-depleted T cells, or PBMCs; the material itself was cDNA or gDNA.

The V gene's germline CDR1 is GTSNPN and CDR2 SVGIG (reference sequence). CDR3 size: 15 residues. V lost 0 bases to trimming and J lost 10 bases, with 18 bases between them. The chain employs TRBV30 and TRBJ1-4; no definite D call. This receptor was obtained from a woman between 70 and 85 years old with COVID-19, enrolled during active disease. The sample was peripheral blood. The DNA of the CDR3 is TGTGCCTGGAGTGTAGAACCTCAGGCAGGAGGAAAACTGTTTTTT. Translating gives CAWSVEPQAGGKLFF.